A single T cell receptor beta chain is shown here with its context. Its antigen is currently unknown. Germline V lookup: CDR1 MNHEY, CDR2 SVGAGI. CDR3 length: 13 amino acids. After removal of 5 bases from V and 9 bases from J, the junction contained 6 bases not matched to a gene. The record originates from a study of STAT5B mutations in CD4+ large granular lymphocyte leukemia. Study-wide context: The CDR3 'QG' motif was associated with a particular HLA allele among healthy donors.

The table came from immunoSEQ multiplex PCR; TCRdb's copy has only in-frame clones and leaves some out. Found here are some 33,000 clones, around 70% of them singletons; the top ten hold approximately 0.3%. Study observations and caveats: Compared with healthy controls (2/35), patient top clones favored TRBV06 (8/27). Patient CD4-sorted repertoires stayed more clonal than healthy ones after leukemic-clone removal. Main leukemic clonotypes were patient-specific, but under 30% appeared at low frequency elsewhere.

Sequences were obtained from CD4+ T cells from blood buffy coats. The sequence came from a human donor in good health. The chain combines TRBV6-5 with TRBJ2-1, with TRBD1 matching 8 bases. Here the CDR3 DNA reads TGTGCCAGCAGTAATGGACAGGGCCGTGAGCAGTTCTTC. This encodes CASSNGQGREQFF.